A single sample is the source of the 7 T cell receptor beta chains below, sequenced in a study of CXCR3-negative and CXCR3-positive naive CD8 T cells. The libraries of TRB cDNA were prepared using 5' RACE with UMI labels. Reprocessing the 5' RACE reads, TCRdb reports a single entry for every CDR3 protein and omits DNA. This table lists about 62,000 distinct CDR3 sequences. Sequenced: naive CXCR3- CD8+ T cells from blood. Subset indicated: CD45RO-CCR7+CD27+CD95- naive CD8+ T cells lacking CXCR3 (TNR3-). Receptor source: a human donor in good health. Some clones in this sample may be carry-over from other donors' samples.

The rearrangement joins TRBV12-3 or TRBV12-4 to TRBJ2-1; the D call from TCRdb, TRBD2, cannot be confirmed without DNA. The CDR3 is 15 amino acids. Here the CDR3 reads CASSSWLAGYNEQFF.

The chain joins TRBV4-3 to TRBJ1-5; there is no DNA to check the TCRdb D call of TRBD1. The CDR3 is made up of 13 amino acids. The germline V gene encodes CDR1 LGHNA and CDR2 YSLEER. The CDR3 is CASSEGGNQPQHF.

The CDR3 region is CASSLASQAGYEQYF. This rearrangement joins TRBV7-8 to TRBJ2-7; no DNA is available, so the TRBD2 call from TCRdb remains unchecked. The CDR3 extends over 15 amino acids. Germline assignment: CDR1 SGHVS and CDR2 FQNEAQ. The entire variable domain, with the rest obtained from reference TRBV7-8 and TRBJ2-7, is as follows: GAGVSQSPRYKVAKRGQDVALRCDPISGHVSLFWYQQALGQGPEFLTYFQNEAQLDKSGLPSDRFFAERPEGSVSTLKIQRTQQEDSAVYLCASSLASQAGYEQYFGPGTRLTVT.

The CDR3 protein is CASSQDRRGNSYEQYF. V gene TRBV4-3 combines with J gene TRBJ2-7; TCRdb gives TRBD2 as the D gene, but with no DNA this cannot be confirmed. This CDR3 is 16 amino acids long. Per the germline V gene, CDR1 is LGHNA and CDR2 is YSLEER.

This chain links TRBV14 with TRBJ2-1. The germline V gene has CDR1 SGHDN and CDR2 FVKESK. The CDR3 runs to 13 residues. The CDR3 protein is CASSQDSHNEQFF.

This chain joins TRBV5-5 and TRBJ2-5; TCRdb selects TRBD2, and the lack of DNA leaves this call unchecked. In germline, CDR1 is SGHKS, CDR2 YYEKEE (reference sequence). CDR3 length equals 16 residues. The chain's CDR3 is CASSPGVGGDQETQYF.

The chain has TRBV7-2 and TRBJ1-1; absent DNA, TCRdb's TRBD1 call cannot be checked. The V gene's germline CDR1 is SGHTA and CDR2 FQGNSA. The CDR3 loop spans 15 amino acids. CDR3 sequence: CASRPQGQMNTEAFF.